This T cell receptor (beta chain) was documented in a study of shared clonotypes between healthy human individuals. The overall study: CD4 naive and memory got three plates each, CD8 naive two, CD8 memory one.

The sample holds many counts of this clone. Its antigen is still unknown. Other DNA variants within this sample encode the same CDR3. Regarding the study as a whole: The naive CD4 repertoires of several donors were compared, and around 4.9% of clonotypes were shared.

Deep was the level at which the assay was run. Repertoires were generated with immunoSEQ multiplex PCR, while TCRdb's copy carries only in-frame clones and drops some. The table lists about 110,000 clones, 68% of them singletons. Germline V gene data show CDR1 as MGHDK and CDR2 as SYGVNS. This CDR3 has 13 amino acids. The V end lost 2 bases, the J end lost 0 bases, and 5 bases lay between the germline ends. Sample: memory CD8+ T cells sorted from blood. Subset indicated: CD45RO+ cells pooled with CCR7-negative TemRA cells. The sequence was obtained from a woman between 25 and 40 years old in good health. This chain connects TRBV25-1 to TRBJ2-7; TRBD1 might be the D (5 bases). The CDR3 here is CASSEQGSYEQYF. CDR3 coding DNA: TGTGCCAGCAGTGAACAGGGCTCCTACGAGCAGTACTTC.